Described below is a single TCR beta chain sequence and its context. This sample was included in a study of T cells after yellow fever vaccination. Looking at the study overall: The authors prepared low-cell-number fractions using SMART-Seq v4 Ultra Low Input.

TCRdb used MiXCR to reprocess the 5' RACE reads, holding one entry per CDR3 protein. Of hundreds of thousands of distinct CDR3 sequences listed, 12% are singletons. The specimen was PBMCs, collected on the day of the yellow fever booster vaccination. The sequence came from a man between 25 and 39 years old who received the YFV17D yellow fever vaccine.

The CDR3: CASNVRGPGELFF. In DNA, the CDR3 is TGTGCCAGCAACGTCAGGGGTCCCGGGGAGCTGTTTTTT. The genes are TRBV7-2 and TRBJ2-2, with D perhaps matching TRBD1 (6 bases). The CDR3 has 13 amino acids. Germline V gene data show CDR1 as SGHTA and CDR2 as FQGNSA. Trimming shortened V by 7 bases and J by 6 bases, and 12 bases separated the two germline ends. Full variable domain (outside the CDR3, taken from reference TRBV7-2 and TRBJ2-2): GAGVSQSPSNKVTEKGKDVELRCDPISGHTALYWYRQSLGQGLEFLIYFQGNSAPDKSGLPSDRFSAERTGGSVSTLTIQRTQQEDSAVYLCASNVRGPGELFFGEGSRLTVL.